Detailed here is one TCR beta chain. As yet, its antigen is unknown. Here immunoSEQ multiplex PCR was the method, and the copy in TCRdb shows in-frame clones only, minus some. The sample shows 170,000 or so clones, around 85% of them seen only once. This entry is derived from a study of cytomegalovirus exposure and HLA in healthy donors. Across the study: According to later analysis, the same platform produced the roughly 130 validation and about 700 first-cohort repertoires. Study conclusions and caveats: The study designated fewer than 200 TCR beta chains cytomegalovirus-associated. High sensitivity and specificity were reportedly achieved when the classifier diagnosed cytomegalovirus status.

Separate from the 666-subject first cohort was the approximately 120-subject validation cohort, to which the donors belonged. V was clipped by 6 bases and J by 4 bases, with 12 bases between them. The CDR3 has 12 residues. CDR1 and CDR2 from the germline V gene are SQVTM and ANQGSEA. Sequenced: PBMCs. The receptor's source is a man between 18 and 29 years old in good health and CMV-seropositive. V is TRBV29-1 and J is TRBJ2-5, with D perhaps TRBD2 (6 bases). CDR3 loop: CSVWGGAETQYF. The CDR3 DNA follows: TGCAGCGTCTGGGGAGGAGCAGAGACCCAGTACTTC.